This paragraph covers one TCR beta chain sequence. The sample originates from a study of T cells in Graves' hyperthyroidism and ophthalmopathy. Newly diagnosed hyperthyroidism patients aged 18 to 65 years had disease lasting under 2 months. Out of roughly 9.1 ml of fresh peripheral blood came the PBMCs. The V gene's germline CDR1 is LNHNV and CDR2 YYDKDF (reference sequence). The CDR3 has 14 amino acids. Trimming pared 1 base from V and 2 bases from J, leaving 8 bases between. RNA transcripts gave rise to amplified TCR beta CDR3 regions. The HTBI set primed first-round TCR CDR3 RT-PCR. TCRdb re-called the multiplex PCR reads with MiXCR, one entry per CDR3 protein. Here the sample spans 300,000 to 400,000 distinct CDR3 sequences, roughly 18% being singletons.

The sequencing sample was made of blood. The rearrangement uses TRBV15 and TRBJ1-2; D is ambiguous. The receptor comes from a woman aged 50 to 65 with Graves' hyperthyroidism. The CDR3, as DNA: TGTGCCACCAGCAGAGGAGGCCTAAACTATGGCTACACCTTC. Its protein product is CATSRGGLNYGYTF.